The 14 T cell receptor beta chains given below trace back to one sample, sequenced in a study of human T cells and chemical hapten exposure. The time point: patch test 2, 6 weeks after DPC sensitization. Indicated treatment: therapeutic diphenylcyclopropenone sensitization with weekly scalp DPC. TCRdb re-called the RACE reads through MiXCR, storing one row per CDR3 protein. The repertoire holds approximately 85,000 distinct CDR3 sequences, 10% seen once, with roughly 2.3% in the top ten. The input for sequencing was whole blood, taken in connection with sensitization to the hapten diphenylcyclopropenone (DPC). Every receptor here comes from a woman aged 30 to 39 with alopecia areata. Some clones in this sample may be carry-over from other donors' samples.

The chain combines TRBV2 with TRBJ2-7; 11 bases match TRBD1. With 3 bases clipped from V and 2 bases from J, the junction kept 6 bases outside the gene matches. The length of the CDR3 is 16 residues. Germline V CDR1 and CDR2: SNHLY, FYNNEI. The CDR3 region is CASSEPRTGGPYEQYF. CDR3 DNA: TGTGCCAGCAGTGAGCCAAGGACAGGGGGCCCCTACGAGCAGTACTTC.

This clonotype has at least ten counts. V usage is TRBV6-2 or TRBV6-3 and J usage is TRBJ2-7; 8 bases line up with TRBD1. The J segment lost 0 bases and the V segment lost 6 bases, leaving 7 bases of the junction unmatched. The CDR3 covers 15 residues. The V gene's germline CDR1 is MNHEY and CDR2 SVGEGT. This CDR3 is CASSLAGGVSYEQYF. The CDR3, as DNA: TGTGCCAGCAGCTTGGCAGGGGGCGTCTCCTACGAGCAGTACTTC.

This clonotype was counted many times. The J gene is TRBJ1-2, the V gene TRBV5-5; 7 positions agree with TRBD1. The CDR3 has 15 amino acids. Losses at the gene ends were 0 bases for V and 5 bases for J; bases not matched to a gene: 7. The germline gives CDR1 SGHKS, CDR2 YYEKEE (reference sequence). The chain's CDR3 is CASSLAQGQTYGYTF. The CDR3 bases are TGTGCCAGCAGCTTGGCCCAGGGACAGACTTATGGCTACACCTTC.

Only a few counts were recorded for this clonotype. The CDR3 DNA follows: TGTGCCAGCAGCTTGCAGGTCACAGATACGCAGTATTTT. Translated, it gives CASSLQVTDTQYF. The chain links TRBV7-6 to TRBJ2-3; unclear D gene. V lost 3 bases, J lost 2 bases, and 6 bases lay in between. CDR1 is SGHVS and CDR2 is FNYEAQ in the germline V gene. The CDR3 contains 13 residues. Supplemented by reference TRBV7-6 and TRBJ2-3, the full variable domain reads GAGVSQSPRYKVTKRGQDVALRCDPISGHVSLYWYRQALGQGPEFLTYFNYEAQQDKSGLPNDRFSAERPEGSISTLTIQRTEQRDSAMYRCASSLQVTDTQYFGPGTRLTVL.

This clonotype was recorded many times. V gene TRBV5-1 combines with J gene TRBJ2-3; TRBD1 might be the D (6 bases). V lost 4 bases and J lost 5, with 17 bases in between. Germline CDR1 is SGHRS and CDR2 is YFSETQ. The CDR3 runs to 15 residues. The CDR3 sequence: CASSPTGLPRDTQYF. The CDR3 DNA follows: TGCGCCAGCAGCCCAACAGGGTTGCCCCGAGATACGCAGTATTTT.

This clonotype has ten or more counts. This chain connects TRBV20-1 to TRBJ2-5, with D possibly TRBD2 on 5 matching bases. This CDR3 has 13 amino acids. The V end lost 5 bases, the J end lost 4 bases, and 14 bases lay between the germline ends. Germline CDR1 and CDR2: DFQATT and SNEGSKA (reference sequence). In DNA form, the CDR3 reads TGCAGTGCTGGGCGGACTGGGCGAGAGACCCAGTACTTC. Translated, it gives CSAGRTGRETQYF.

This clonotype was detected many times. The chain joins TRBV9 to TRBJ2-3, with 14 bases lining up with TRBD2. Per the germline V gene, CDR1 is SGDLS and CDR2 is YYNGEE. Germline trimming cut 2 bases from V and 4 bases from J; bases unmatched to any gene: 3. The CDR3 extends over 16 amino acids. DNA of the CDR3: TGTGCCAGCAGCGTGACTAGCGGGGGGGCGGCAGATACGCAGTATTTT. As protein: CASSVTSGGAADTQYF.

V and J are TRBV28 and TRBJ1-2, with 10 bases that match TRBD1. V lost 4 bases to trimming and J lost 4 bases; unmatched junction nucleotides: 9. This CDR3 comprises 16 residues. Germline-derived CDR1 and CDR2 are MDHEN and SYDVKM. The CDR3 DNA is TGTGCCAGCAGTTCCGGACAGGGGGGGCTTGGCTATGGCTACACCTTC. This encodes CASSSGQGGLGYGYTF.

The chain uses TRBV28 and TRBJ2-7, with D maybe TRBD2 (5 bases). V was clipped by 10 bases and J by 5 bases, with 24 bases between them. CDR1 and CDR2 (germline): MDHEN, SYDVKM. CDR3 length: 15 amino acids. CDR3 nucleotides: TGTGCCACTCACAATCTAGCAGCCCCGAGGAACGAGCAGTACTTC. Protein: CATHNLAAPRNEQYF.

This clonotype showed up just a few times. This chain's CDR3 is CASSFDTGTNEKLFF. In nucleotides, the CDR3 is TGTGCCAGCAGTTTTGATACAGGGACTAATGAAAAACTGTTTTTT. This chain links TRBV12-3 or TRBV12-4 with TRBJ1-4; the D gene is possibly TRBD1 (6 bases). Deletions cut 3 bases from V and 2 bases from J, with 10 bases between. The CDR3 sequence is 15 residues long.

J is TRBJ2-2 and V is TRBV9; D is unclear. CDR3 size: 12 residues. V was trimmed by 0 bases and J by 6 bases, leaving 3 bases between them. In germline, CDR1 is SGDLS, CDR2 YYNGEE. The chain's CDR3 is CASSVVSGELFF. CDR3 DNA sequence: TGTGCCAGCAGCGTAGTCTCCGGGGAGCTGTTTTTT. The whole variable domain, filled in from reference TRBV9 and TRBJ2-2, reads DSGVTQTPKHLITATGQRVTLRCSPRSGDLSVYWYQQSLDQGLQFLIQYYNGEERAKGNILERFSAQQFPDLHSELNLSSLELGDSALYFCASSVVSGELFFGEGSRLTVL.

There are many counts of this clonotype. The chain employs TRBV10-3 and TRBJ2-3; the D is unclear. The CDR3 has 12 residues. V was pared by 7 bases and J by 3 bases, with 8 bases between. Per germline, CDR1 ENHRY and CDR2 SYGVKD. The CDR3 is CAIKPETDTQYF. DNA for the CDR3: TGTGCCATCAAGCCAGAAACAGATACGCAGTATTTT.

There are many counts of this clonotype. This rearrangement joins TRBV7-8 to TRBJ1-1, with 9 bases fitting TRBD1. J lost 7 bases, V lost 5 bases, and 5 bases had no gene match. This CDR3 is built from 13 residues. Germline V lookup: CDR1 SGHVS, CDR2 FQNEAQ. The CDR3 sequence: CASSLTGGVEAFF. For the CDR3, the DNA is TGTGCCAGCAGCCTGACAGGGGGGGTTGAAGCTTTCTTT.

This chain uses TRBV4-1 with TRBJ2-5; D is uncertain. The CDR3 runs to 14 residues. Trimming removed 0 bases at V and 5 bases at J, with 10 bases between. Germline V CDR1 and CDR2: MGHRA, YSYEKL. CDR3 DNA: TGCGCCAGCAGCCAAGATTACGGAACGGAGACCCAGTACTTC. Translated, it gives CASSQDYGTETQYF.